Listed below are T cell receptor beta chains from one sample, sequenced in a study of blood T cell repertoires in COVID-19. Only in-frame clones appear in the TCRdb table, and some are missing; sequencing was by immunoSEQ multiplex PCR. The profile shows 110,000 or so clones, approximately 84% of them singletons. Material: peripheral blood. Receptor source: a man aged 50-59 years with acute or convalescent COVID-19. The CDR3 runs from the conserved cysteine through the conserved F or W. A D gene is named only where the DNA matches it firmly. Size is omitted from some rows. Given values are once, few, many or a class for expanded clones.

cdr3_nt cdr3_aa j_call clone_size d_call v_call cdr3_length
TGTGCCAGCAGTTTCTTTAAAGGGGGTTATGGAAACACCATATATTTT CASSFFKGGYGNTIYF TRBJ1-3 - - TRBV27 16
TGCGCCAGCAGCTCCGGGACAGGGACTAATTCACCCCTCCACTTT CASSSGTGTNSPLHF TRBJ1-6 - TRBD1 TRBV5-1 15
TGTGCCAGCAGCTTGGCGGCTGAAGCTTTCTTT CASSLAAEAFF TRBJ1-1 - - TRBV5-6 11
TGTGCCAGCAGCTCCTTCAGGGGGCGAAGGACAGATACGCAGTATTTT CASSSFRGRRTDTQYF TRBJ2-3 - TRBD1 TRBV11-2 16
TGTGCCAGCAGCGCGACATCCAGCTCCTACAATGAGCAGTTCTTC CASSATSSSYNEQFF TRBJ2-1 - - TRBV5-4 15
TGTGCCAGCGCGAGGGCTGTGAGCACAGATACGCAGTATTTT CASARAVSTDTQYF TRBJ2-3 - - TRBV9 14
TGTGCCAGCTCACCCCCGGACAGCAGTTATTGGGGCATTCAGTACTTC CASSPPDSSYWGIQYF TRBJ2-4 - - TRBV18 16
TGCGCCAGCAGCTTGGGGGGCGGGAGCTCCTACAATGAGCAGTTCTTC CASSLGGGSSYNEQFF TRBJ2-1 - TRBD2 TRBV5-1 16
TGCGCCAGCAGCTTGGGGACAGGGGGGTATGTTACTGAAGCTTTCTTT CASSLGTGGYVTEAFF TRBJ1-1 - TRBD1 TRBV5-1 16
TGTGCCAGCAGTCCCGCATGGGGGGGGCGAAACTATGGCTACACCTTC CASSPAWGGRNYGYTF TRBJ1-2 - - TRBV27 16
TGTGCCAGCAGTCAGGTGACAGGGGCTAATGAAAAACTGTTTTTT CASSQVTGANEKLFF TRBJ1-4 - TRBD1 TRBV28 15
TGTGCCATCAGTGAATACGGTAACTATGGCTACACCTTC CAISEYGNYGYTF TRBJ1-2 - - TRBV10-3 13
TGTGCCAGCAGCCCAGCGGGGGGGGTCACAGATACGCAGTATTTT CASSPAGGVTDTQYF TRBJ2-3 - TRBD2 TRBV3-1/TRBV3-2 15
TGTGCCAGCAGTCTTAGAGGGAACACCGGGGAGCTGTTTTTT CASSLRGNTGELFF TRBJ2-2 - - TRBV11-2 14
TGTGCCAGTAGTTACGCGGGAAACACAGATACGCAGTATTTT CASSYAGNTDTQYF TRBJ2-3 once - TRBV19 14
TGTGCCAGCAGCATCAGCGGGGGGGCTGATACGCAGTATTTT CASSISGGADTQYF TRBJ2-3 - TRBD2 TRBV7-2 14
TGTGCCAGCAGCGGGGGGCCCGTTTATGGCTACACCTTC CASSGGPVYGYTF TRBJ1-2 - - TRBV6-5 13
TGTGCCAGCAGCGCCATGACCGGGGAGACTAATGAAAAACTGTTTTTT CASSAMTGETNEKLFF TRBJ1-4 - - TRBV9 16